This entry lists 19 T cell receptor beta chains sequenced from one sample in a study of metastatic and nonmetastatic thyroid tumors. Thyroid surgery was preceded by no treatment in any patient. TCRdb called clones again from the PCR reads with MiXCR. The sample has over 65,000 clones, around an eighth seen once. Sequenced material: tumor tissue. The receptors were gathered from a female donor with papillary thyroid cancer or a benign thyroid nodule (not recorded which). Some clones in this sample may be carry-over from other donors' samples.

This clone was detected ten times or more. The same CDR3 is also encoded by other DNA sequences in this sample. The chain couples TRBV5-1 to TRBJ2-1; D is perhaps TRBD1 (5 bases). V lost 0 bases and J 11 bases, leaving 9 bases between the germline ends. Looked up from germline, CDR1 is SGHRS and CDR2 is YFSETQ. This CDR3 is built from 12 residues. The CDR3 region is CASSLGGPKQFF. The CDR3 DNA is TGCGCCAGCAGCTTGGGGGGCCCTAAGCAGTTCTTC.

At least ten counts were recorded for this clone. The chain combines TRBV5-1 with TRBJ1-2; TRBD1 matches 8 bases. Germline trimming cut 0 bases from V and 8 bases from J; bases unmatched to any gene: 9. Germline CDR1 and CDR2: SGHRS and YFSETQ. This CDR3 region has 15 residues. The CDR3 reads CASSLVGRGLGGYTF. The CDR3 bases are TGCGCCAGCAGCTTGGTGGGCAGGGGGCTGGGCGGCTACACCTTC.

In its sample, this clone was seen many times. The chain couples TRBV7-2 to TRBJ2-7, with 12 bases lining up with TRBD1. Germline trimming cut 4 bases from V and 4 bases from J; bases unmatched to any gene: 5. The CDR3 has 15 residues. The V gene's germline CDR1 is SGHTA and CDR2 FQGNSA. In nucleotides, the CDR3 is TGTGCCAGCAGCTGGGGACAGGGGGCGTCTTACGAGCAGTACTTC. Its protein product is CASSWGQGASYEQYF.

The chain carries TRBV20-1 and TRBJ2-5; TRBD2 agrees at 10 bases. This CDR3 is built from 14 residues. Trimming took 7 bases from V and 4 from J; bases not matched to a gene: 9. Per germline, CDR1 DFQATT and CDR2 SNEGSKA (reference sequence). The CDR3 spells CSVSKREGRETQYF. The CDR3 DNA sequence: TGCAGTGTTAGTAAGCGGGAGGGCCGAGAGACCCAGTACTTC.

This clone was counted only a few times. Since a much larger clone is just one base distant, this may be a read error. This same CDR3 is encoded by further DNA sequences in the sample. The chain employs TRBV6-1 and TRBJ2-3; D gene uncertain. CDR1 and CDR2 from the germline V gene are MNHNS and SASEGT. The CDR3 runs to 13 residues. CDR3 nucleotides: TGTGCGAGCACGCCGGATAACACAGATACGCAGTATTTT. Protein sequence: CASTPDNTDTQYF.

The sample holds many counts of this clone. J is TRBJ1-1 and V is TRBV20-1; D unresolved. The V and J ends lost 3 bases and 1 base respectively, with 12 bases between them. The CDR3 length is 14 residues. Germline loops: CDR1 DFQATT, CDR2 SNEGSKA (reference sequence). CDR3 nucleotides: TGCAGTGCTAGTTCGGGGAACAAGAACACTGAAGCTTTCTTT. It translates to CSASSGNKNTEAFF.

With regard to this clone: This sequence may be a read error, since a much larger clone differs from it by one base. The CDR3 DNA reads as TGCAGTGTGCAAGCAAAAGAGAACCAGTACTTC. Protein sequence: CSVQAKENQYF. The rearrangement joins TRBV20-1 to TRBJ2-5, with unresolved D. The germline gives CDR1 DFQATT, CDR2 SNEGSKA (reference sequence). This CDR3 has 11 amino acids.

At least ten counts were recorded for this clone. This chain joins TRBV3-1 and TRBJ2-7, with 10 bases identical to TRBD2. J was trimmed by 3 bases and V by 1 base; bases with no gene match: 3. CDR3 size: 15 residues. CDR1 and CDR2 from the germline V gene are LGHDT and YNNKEL (reference sequence). The CDR3 coding sequence is TGTGCCAGCAGCCAAGGAAGGACTAGCGGCTACGAGCAGTACTTC. Translation: CASSQGRTSGYEQYF.

This clone has a count of ten or more. This chain uses TRBV5-4 with TRBJ2-7; 8 bases agree with TRBD1. The CDR3 totals 15 residues. Germline CDR1 reads SGHNT; CDR2 reads YYREEE (reference sequence). The V segment lost 4 bases and the J segment 2 bases; nucleotides outside the gene matches: 8. As DNA, the CDR3 is TGTGCCAGCAGCACCCGGACAGGGTCGGCCTACGAGCAGTACTTC. Amino acid sequence: CASSTRTGSAYEQYF.

About this clone: This may stem from a read error, because a much larger clone lies one nucleotide away. Since no conserved phenylalanine or tryptophan closes the CDR3, a read error is the likely cause. The chain joins TRBV20-1 to TRBJ2-7; 10 bases are shared with TRBD2. The CDR3 is 16 amino acids. Germline lookup yields CDR1 DFQATT and CDR2 SNEGSKA (reference sequence). The trim removed 8 bases at V and 2 bases at J, leaving 15 bases unmatched. DNA for the CDR3: TGCAGTTGGGCCGGGACTAGCGTGAGGGATCCCTACGAGCAGTACCTC. Encoded protein: CSWAGTSVRDPYEQYL.

Ten or more counts support this clone. The chain links TRBV11-2 to TRBJ1-1, with D maybe TRBD1 (5 bases). The CDR3 loop spans 16 amino acids. Trimming removed 6 bases at V and 0 bases at J, with 17 bases between. Germline lookup yields CDR1 SGHAT and CDR2 FQNNGV. For the CDR3, the DNA is TGTGCCAGCAGATCAGGGCGGGCCCTAATGAACACTGAAGCTTTCTTT. Its protein is CASRSGRALMNTEAFF.

This clone was counted at least ten times. A much larger clone differs by one base, so this may be a read error. CDR3 DNA: TGTGCCAGCAAGAAATCCCAGAACACTAAAGCTTTCTTT. The encoded protein is CASKKSQNTKAFF. The rearrangement links TRBV28 to TRBJ1-1; D uncertain. The CDR3 contains 13 residues. Germline values: CDR1 MDHEN, CDR2 SYDVKM.

This clone was picked up many times. The rearrangement joins TRBV24-1 to TRBJ2-1; D remains ambiguous. V was pared by 1 base and J by 7 bases, with 13 bases between. The germline CDR1 and CDR2 sequences are KGHDR and SFDVKD. This CDR3 is 15 amino acids long. The chain's CDR3 is CATSDFGSRSNEQFF. The CDR3 DNA reads as TGTGCCACCAGTGATTTTGGAAGTCGGAGTAATGAGCAGTTCTTC.

This clone was counted between two and nine times. This chain connects TRBV5-1 to TRBJ2-1; 8 bases align to TRBD2. J lost 8 bases, V lost 9 bases, and 13 bases had no gene match. CDR1 and CDR2 from the germline V gene are SGHRS and YFSETQ. The CDR3 length is 14 residues. The CDR3 sequence: CAIILPGGPDEQFF. The CDR3, as DNA: TGCGCCATCATCTTGCCGGGAGGGCCCGATGAGCAGTTCTTC.

This clone came up many times. The chain carries TRBV5-6 and TRBJ1-5; D is ambiguous. Germline CDR1 SGHDT, CDR2 YYEEEE. Trimming shortened V by 3 bases and J by 2 bases, and 9 bases separated the two germline ends. The CDR3 contains 14 residues. The CDR3 region has the DNA TGTGCCAGCAGCTCCGCGGGAGGCAATCAGCCCCAGCATTTT. Protein sequence: CASSSAGGNQPQHF.

V usage is TRBV20-1 and J usage is TRBJ1-1; the match to TRBD1 covers 8 bases. V lost 0 bases, J lost 2 bases, and 5 bases stayed unmatched. CDR1 and CDR2 (germline): DFQATT, SNEGSKA (reference sequence). The CDR3 has 15 amino acids. CDR3 sequence reads: CSARDDRGCNTEAFF. CDR3 DNA: TGCAGTGCTAGAGACGACAGGGGTTGTAACACTGAAGCTTTCTTT.

The table lists this clone with many counts. The germline gene is not matched at one end of the junction; a read error may be the cause. V and J are TRBV27 and TRBJ2-7, with D perhaps matching TRBD2 (6 bases). The germline V gene encodes CDR1 MNHEY and CDR2 SMNVEV (reference sequence). This CDR3 is 16 amino acids long. Written as DNA, the CDR3 is TGTGCCAGCAGCTTATCCCATGGGAGGTCAACCTACGAGCAGTACTTC. As protein: CASSLSHGRSTYEQYF.

As for this clone: A much larger clone differs by one base, so this may be a read error. DNA of the CDR3: TGTGCCAGCAGTCCAACCGGGACTAGAGGGAGGGCTCGGGGAGATACGCAGTATTTT. Translation gives CASSPTGTRGRARGDTQYF. The chain links TRBV6-2 or TRBV6-3 to TRBJ2-3; TRBD2 matches at 8 bases. V gave up 5 bases and J gave up 5 bases; unmatched junction bases: 21. This CDR3 is built from 19 residues. The V gene's germline CDR1 is MNHEY and CDR2 SVGEGT.

This clone was picked up many times. CDR3 region: CATGREGLNEQYF. The CDR3 region has the DNA TGTGCCACCGGGCGGGAGGGCCTCAACGAGCAGTACTTC. This chain connects TRBV24-1 to TRBJ2-7; 9 bases align to TRBD2. The CDR3 is 13 residues long. Germline loops: CDR1 KGHDR, CDR2 SFDVKD. V lost 9 bases and J lost 5; bases outside the gene matches: 7.